These 17 T cell receptor beta chains share one sample of origin, sequenced in a study of cytomegalovirus exposure and HLA in healthy donors. Amplification used 60 Vbeta primers and 13 Jbeta primers. Clones were sequenced by immunoSEQ multiplex PCR, and TCRdb holds only the in-frame ones, with some missing. The table has about 180,000 clones, 75% to 85% seen once. The material sequenced was PBMCs. The origin of the receptors is a woman aged 25 to 45 in good health and CMV-seropositive.

A single count supports this clone. J is TRBJ2-7 and V is TRBV28; no clear D. Germline loops: CDR1 MDHEN, CDR2 SYDVKM. V was pared by 6 bases and J by 6 bases, with 18 bases between. This CDR3 has 14 residues. The CDR3 loop is CASSPSSTLTEQYF. The DNA for the CDR3 is TGTGCCAGCAGCCCCTCTAGTACTCTGACCGAGCAGTACTTC.

The gene calls are TRBV5-6 and TRBJ2-3; D is undetermined. Per the germline V gene, CDR1 is SGHDT and CDR2 is YYEEEE. Trimming removed 2 bases from V and 3 bases from J, with 10 bases in between. The CDR3 has 14 amino acids. The chain's CDR3 is CASSLSPVTDTQYF. The CDR3 region has the DNA TGTGCCAGCAGCTTATCCCCCGTAACAGATACGCAGTATTTT.

This clone came up a few times. The V and J genes are TRBV7-2 and TRBJ2-5; D is undetermined. Trimming cost V 5 bases and J 4 bases, with 2 bases left between them. The V gene's germline CDR1 is SGHTA and CDR2 FQGNSA. This CDR3 spans 10 amino acids. This chain's CDR3 is CASSLETQYF. The CDR3 DNA is TGTGCCAGCAGCCTAGAGACCCAGTACTTC. The complete variable domain, with remaining parts taken from reference TRBV7-2 and TRBJ2-5, reads GAGVSQSPSNKVTEKGKDVELRCDPISGHTALYWYRQSLGQGLEFLIYFQGNSAPDKSGLPSDRFSAERTGGSVSTLTIQRTQQEDSAVYLCASSLETQYFGPGTRLLVL.

This clone was counted a few times. The CDR3 protein is CASSSRDEQFF. The CDR3 DNA follows: TGTGCCAGCAGCTCCCGCGATGAGCAGTTCTTC. The V call is TRBV9, the J call TRBJ2-1, with D hard to call. CDR3 length equals 11 residues. The V gene lost 4 bases and the J gene lost 8 bases, with 7 bases spanning the gap. Per the germline V gene, CDR1 is SGDLS and CDR2 is YYNGEE.

Note on this clone: In the same sample, other DNA sequences code for this CDR3. This chain links TRBV7-3 with TRBJ2-3, with D perhaps TRBD2 (6 bases). Germline V gene lookup returns CDR1 SGHTA and CDR2 FQGTGA. The CDR3 totals 13 residues. Trimming took off 3 bases at V and 6 bases at J, with 10 bases between the two ends. In DNA form, the CDR3 reads TGTGCCAGCAGCTTGGGACTGACTGATACGCAGTATTTT. Its translation: CASSLGLTDTQYF.

This clone was found a few times. The rearrangement joins TRBV28 to TRBJ2-4; tentative D call: TRBD2 (5 bases). Germline-derived CDR1 and CDR2 are MDHEN and SYDVKM. With 6 bases removed from V and 0 bases from J, the gap between germline ends came to 9 bases. This CDR3 region has 14 residues. CDR3 coding DNA: TGTGCCAGCAGCCCGGGGTTAGCCAAAAACATTCAGTACTTC. This sequence encodes CASSPGLAKNIQYF.

The gene calls are TRBV6-5 and TRBJ2-7; D possibly corresponds to TRBD1 (5 bases). The CDR3 is 12 amino acids. The V gene's germline CDR1 is MNHEY and CDR2 SVGAGI. With 2 bases removed from V and 4 bases from J, the gap between germline ends came to 6 bases. The CDR3 sequence: CASSYTGYEQYF. In nucleotides, the CDR3 is TGTGCCAGCAGTTACACAGGATACGAGCAGTACTTC.

This clone was observed a few times. J is TRBJ2-2 and V is TRBV27, with TRBD1 as a possible D gene (6 bases). The CDR3 is 15 residues long. Germline V CDR1 and CDR2: MNHEY, SMNVEV (reference sequence). Deletions cut 6 bases from V and 0 bases from J, with 11 bases between. The CDR3 coding sequence is TGTGCCAGCAGGGGGGACACTGCGAACACCGGGGAGCTGTTTTTT. Residues: CASRGDTANTGELFF.

Only a few counts were recorded for this clone. This chain uses TRBV9 with TRBJ2-5; D possibly corresponds to TRBD1 (5 bases). The ends were cut back, 2 bases at V and 2 bases at J, with 10 bases in the middle. Germline V gene sequence: CDR1 SGDLS, CDR2 YYNGEE. This CDR3 region has 14 residues. DNA for the CDR3: TGTGCCAGCAGCGTTGGGGCAGTACAAGAGACCCAGTACTTC. This sequence encodes CASSVGAVQETQYF.

The chain uses TRBV19 and TRBJ2-7, with D tentatively TRBD1 (6 bases). The V end was cut by 2 bases, the J end by 5 bases, with 13 bases between. This CDR3 is 14 amino acids long. Germline CDR1 and CDR2: LNHDA and SQIVND (reference sequence). The CDR3: CASSIRGNGDEQYF. CDR3 sequence (DNA): TGTGCCAGTAGTATAAGGGGGAACGGCGACGAGCAGTACTTC.

This chain connects TRBV4-1 to TRBJ1-1; possible D gene TRBD1, 6 bases. CDR1 and CDR2 (germline): MGHRA, YSYEKL. The CDR3 totals 17 residues. The ends were cut back, 1 base at V and 3 bases at J, with 18 bases in the middle. CDR3 in DNA: TGCGCCAGCAGCCAAGTGTATCAGGGGTGGTCGGACACTGAAGCTTTCTTT. It codes for CASSQVYQGWSDTEAFF.

CDR3 region: CASSLERLVDTQYF. The CDR3 nucleotides read TGTGCCAGCAGCTTGGAAAGACTTGTCGATACGCAGTATTTT. The J gene is TRBJ2-3, the V gene TRBV5-6; D is ambiguous. Trimming took off 0 bases at V and 6 bases at J, with 11 bases between the two ends. The CDR3 has 14 amino acids. CDR1 SGHDT and CDR2 YYEEEE come from the germline V gene.

The chain carries TRBV10-2 and TRBJ1-1; 7 nucleotides agree with TRBD1. J lost 0 bases, V lost 2 bases, and 6 bases had no gene match. Germline V gene lookup returns CDR1 WSHSY and CDR2 SAAADI. There are 16 residues in the CDR3. This chain's CDR3 is CASSEPTGLMNTEAFF. In DNA form, the CDR3 reads TGCGCCAGCAGTGAGCCGACAGGGCTTATGAACACTGAAGCTTTCTTT.

V and J are TRBV30 and TRBJ1-5; D may be TRBD1 (5 bases). The V gene lost 0 bases and the J gene lost 6 bases, with 12 bases spanning the gap. CDR3 length: 14 residues. Per germline, CDR1 GTSNPN and CDR2 SVGIG (reference sequence). The CDR3 region has the DNA TGTGCCTGGAGTGTGGGGGGGGGAGCTCAGCCCCAGCATTTT. Amino acids: CAWSVGGGAQPQHF. Using reference TRBV30 and TRBJ1-5 for the parts outside the CDR3, the full variable domain is SQTIHQWPATLVQPVGSPLSLECTVEGTSNPNLYWYRQAAGRGLQLLFYSVGIGQISSEVPQNLSASRPQDRQFILSSKKLLLSDSGFYLCAWSVGGGAQPQHFGDGTRLSIL.

V usage is TRBV4-2 and J usage is TRBJ2-5; TRBD1 might be the D (7 bases). The CDR3 spans 15 residues. CDR1 LGHNA and CDR2 YNFKEQ come from the germline V gene. Trimming took 0 bases from V and 5 from J, leaving 13 bases between them. The DNA of the CDR3 is TGTGCCAGCAGCCAAGATTGGGCAGGGGGGGAGACCCAGTACTTC. Amino acid sequence: CASSQDWAGGETQYF.

The gene calls are TRBV5-4 and TRBJ2-1, with TRBD2 as a possible D gene (6 bases). CDR3 size: 13 residues. In germline, CDR1 is SGHNT, CDR2 YYREEE (reference sequence). V was clipped by 2 bases and J by 5 bases, with 8 bases between them. For the CDR3, the DNA is TGTGCCAGCAGCTTTACTAGCCACAATGAGCAGTTCTTC. Translated: CASSFTSHNEQFF.

This chain links TRBV27 with TRBJ2-3; TRBD1 agrees at 9 bases. The CDR3 extends over 16 amino acids. With V trimmed by 7 bases and J by 5 bases, 13 bases remained unmatched. Germline V gene lookup returns CDR1 MNHEY and CDR2 SMNVEV (reference sequence). The CDR3 bases are TGTGCCAGCACCAATCCAACCGGGACAGGGTTAGATACGCAGTATTTT. Its protein product is CASTNPTGTGLDTQYF.